The clone carrying this T cell receptor (beta chain) was counted only a few times. Its antigen is unidentified. It was with a sample-barcoded 5' primer and a J-beta primer mix that a second PCR of roughly 7 to 12 cycles was run. One entry per CDR3 protein results from TCRdb running MiXCR on the 5' RACE reads. Here the sample spans 550,000 to 800,000 distinct CDR3 sequences, about 32% being singletons. These data originate in a study of blood T cells in healthy people across ages. Findings of the study overall: Per million T cells, the diversity of TCR beta decreased roughly linearly as age advanced. Strong correlation was found linking TCR beta diversity to naive T cell percentage.

Extractions gave at least 5 micrograms of total RNA per sample. The material sequenced was blood. The TCR originated in a woman older than 75 in good health.

CDR3 region: CASSSSSGELFF. The CDR3 nucleotides are TGTGCCAGCAGCTCTAGCTCCGGGGAGCTGTTTTTT. This chain links TRBV5-6 with TRBJ2-2, with D perhaps TRBD2 (5 bases). The V and J ends lost 3 bases and 6 bases respectively, with 6 bases between them. The CDR3 length is 12 residues. Germline CDR1 SGHDT, CDR2 YYEEEE.